This T cell receptor (beta chain) was retrieved from a study of OX40 agonist ivuxolimab in advanced cancers. CDR3 length: 13 residues. Germline V gene data show CDR1 as SGHVS and CDR2 as FQNEAQ. V dropped 4 bases and J dropped 8; count of bases not matched to a gene: 7. Data came from immunoSEQ multiplex PCR; TCRdb stores just in-frame clones and leaves some out. This table has 36,000 or so clones, around 77% appearing once. This sample comprised CD4+ or CD8+ T cells sorted from blood, obtained in a trial of the OX40 agonist ivuxolimab. The sequence derives from an adult with an advanced solid tumor such as melanoma, head and neck, liver or kidney cancer. This rearrangement joins TRBV7-8 to TRBJ2-7; 8 nucleotides align to TRBD1. CDR3 region: CASSSGQGHKQYF. CDR3 DNA sequence: TGTGCCAGCAGCTCCGGACAGGGCCACAAGCAGTACTTC. Full variable domain (missing parts from reference TRBV7-8 and TRBJ2-7): GAGVSQSPRYKVAKRGQDVALRCDPISGHVSLFWYQQALGQGPEFLTYFQNEAQLDKSGLPSDRFFAERPEGSVSTLKIQRTQQEDSAVYLCASSSGQGHKQYFGPGTRLTVT.